This T cell receptor beta chain was sequenced in a study of CD8+ T cells in alopecia areata (dated by TCRdb to 2016 to 2019). For the wider study: Treated patients were enrolled in an open-label pilot trial of oral tofacitinib at 5 to 10 mg twice daily for moderate-to-severe alopecia areata. Tofacitinib was given for 6 to 18 months, followed by 6 months of follow-up off drug to assess delayed response and recurrence. For the treated patients, the SALT score, which quantifies what percentage of scalp surface area is affected, served as the measure of disease severity. High-throughput TCRbeta sequencing was used to examine T cell clonal expansion in alopecia areata in both the C3H/HeJ mouse model and human patients. Scalp tissue and sorted CD4+ and CD8+ peripheral blood T cells from patchy and totalis/universalis alopecia areata patients and from healthy controls were covered by human TCRbeta sequencing. Patients on tofacitinib were biopsied at baseline and after 4 and 24 weeks of treatment, and several of the patients also had a later scalp biopsy. Clonality in the scalp was compared among normal scalp (n=4), patchy alopecia areata scalp (n=8), and alopecia totalis/universalis scalp (n=8). RNA came from the PAXgene miRNA kit for fixed scalp, the miRNeasy kit for PBMCs, and the RNeasy kit for mouse skin. Amplification of TCRbeta CDR3 regions was done by immunoSEQ multiplex PCR using 35 Vbeta forward primers and 13 Jbeta reverse primers. Beyond this particular receptor, the publication reports: Scalp TCR repertoire analysis is complicated because resident alphabeta T cells in normal human skin are also sequenced, whereas mouse skin is dominated by gammadelta T cells. Shared TCR sequences between patients were less evident than in mice, which may be partly attributable to HLA diversity in the patient population. With tofacitinib, both scalp clonality and the number of expanded CD8+ clones among the top 100 scalp clones went down significantly. Lesional scalp, especially in alopecia totalis/universalis, showed higher clonality and more expanded CD8+ clones than normal scalp, suggesting antigenic drive. Because the treated cohort was small and included a single nonresponder, larger studies are needed to assess links between baseline CD8+ expansion and response. Many expanded lesional clones were found to persist in scalp and blood during tofacitinib treatment, and relapse after treatment cessation may be partly explained by this persistence.

Trimming removed 4 bases from V and 1 base from J, leaving 17 bases between the germline ends. CDR1 and CDR2 (MNHNS, SASEGT) derive from the germline V gene. The CDR3 runs 18 residues from the cysteine to the phenylalanine. The kept DNA is CDR3 alone, 54 bases in frame from the first base. The time point label corresponds to: about 4 weeks on oral tofacitinib. This sample's treatment or condition label indicates: oral pan-JAK inhibitor, 5-10 mg twice daily. Lesional scalp punch biopsies and peripheral blood were collected from alopecia areata patients. After PBMCs were isolated by density centrifugation and stained for CD3, CD4 and CD8, a FACSAria was used to sort CD4+ and CD8+ T cells. This clone was detected only once. This receptor's antigen is unknown. Within one base of it there is no much larger clone, and no base qualities were kept. Library preparation was by the immunoSEQ multiplex PCR assay. RNA was extracted from all samples and reverse transcribed into cDNA as template for TCR sequencing. SuperScript III was used for first-strand cDNA synthesis, primed with a 2:1 mix of oligo-dT and random hexamers. A synthetic immune receptor repertoire was used to assess amplification bias, and residual bias was removed computationally. The study's own analysis went as follows. Raw reads were preprocessed for error removal, and CDR3 was defined according to IMGT conventions as running from the conserved cysteine to phenylalanine. Clonality was calculated as 1 minus Shannon entropy normalized by log2 of the number of productive unique TCRs. CD4 or CD8 identity of scalp clones was inferred by cross-referencing scalp TCRbeta sequences with sorted blood CD4 and CD8 repertoires. TCRdb took over this immuneACCESS table, retaining in-frame rearrangements with V and J assigned. Such tables are incomplete; in checked studies, under half of the missing clones stem from an unresolved V gene, and the remainder is unexplained. V, J and clone size reflect that table, while D and trimming were determined from the DNA. The sample table shows 200,000 to 250,000 clones, and around three fifths are seen once. The top ten clonotypes cover around 4.2% of the sample.

This clonotype was sampled from a human donor with alopecia areata. Sequenced here: CD4+ T cells sorted from blood, sampled at week 4, from a patient treated with tofacitinib. The chain is made from TRBV6-1 and TRBJ2-6; perhaps TRBD1 is the D gene, with 5 bases matching. The sequenced DNA is TGTGCCAGCAGTGGAGCAGGGTTCAGTGGTTCTGGGGCCAACGTCCTGACTTTC. Its protein product is CASSGAGFSGSGANVLTF.